The source of this T cell receptor (beta chain) is a study of blood T cell repertoires in COVID-19. In the study overall: The samples span acute and convalescent COVID-19 from the United States, Italy and Spain. The cDNA or gDNA used as material had been derived from T cells, B-cell-depleted T cells, or PBMCs.

The V gene end was trimmed by 5 bases and the J gene end by 6 bases; junction bases not matched to a gene: 6. CDR1 is MNHEY, CDR2 SMNVEV, per germline (reference sequence). This CDR3 contains 15 residues. Per the original methods: From reference gene primer amplification, estimates of nucleated cell counts were derived. The method was immunoSEQ multiplex PCR; TCRdb's version includes in-frame clones alone and lacks a portion of them. Clone size and V and J calls were adopted from that table, with D and trimming inferred from the DNA. Here the sample spans about 200,000 clones, around nine tenths being singletons.

This TCR derives from a man aged 18 to 35 with active or convalescent COVID-19. The V call is TRBV27, the J call TRBJ2-1; 11 nucleotides match TRBD2. The sample consisted of peripheral blood. DNA for the CDR3: TGTGCCAGCAGTCCCGGGACTAGCGGCTTCAATGAGCAGTTCTTC. It yields the protein CASSPGTSGFNEQFF.